Each of the 28 T cell receptor beta chains below was sequenced from the same sample in a study of T cell responses to AZD1222 COVID-19 vaccine. The method was immunoSEQ multiplex PCR; TCRdb's version includes in-frame clones alone and lacks a portion of them. Of 80,000 to 95,000 clones listed, 90% to 95% are singletons. The sample here was peripheral blood, taken on day 0 of AZD1222 vaccination. Receptors were obtained from an adult in good health.

There are a few counts of this clone. The chain is built from TRBV2 and TRBJ2-5; TRBD2 is a possible D gene (5 bases). Germline V gene sequence: CDR1 SNHLY, CDR2 FYNNEI. Deletions cut 1 base from V and 2 bases from J, with 8 bases between. The CDR3 extends over 14 amino acids. DNA for the CDR3: TGTGCCAGCAGTGAAGGGACTGTTCAAGAGACCCAGTACTTC. As protein: CASSEGTVQETQYF.

This chain links TRBV30 with TRBJ2-3, with a tentative D call TRBD2 (5 bases). This CDR3 region has 12 residues. In germline, CDR1 is GTSNPN, CDR2 SVGIG (reference sequence). V lost 7 bases and J 3 bases, leaving 11 bases between the germline ends. The CDR3 is CASGKSTDTQYF. CDR3 nucleotides: TGTGCCTCGGGGAAAAGTACAGATACGCAGTATTTT. Full variable domain (outside the CDR3, taken from reference TRBV30 and TRBJ2-3): SQTIHQWPATLVQPVGSPLSLECTVEGTSNPNLYWYRQAAGRGLQLLFYSVGIGQISSEVPQNLSASRPQDRQFILSSKKLLLSDSGFYLCASGKSTDTQYFGPGTRLTVL.

V usage is TRBV30 and J usage is TRBJ2-2; 7 positions match TRBD1. With V trimmed by 4 bases and J by 0 bases, 11 bases remained unmatched. This CDR3 has 17 residues. The V gene's germline CDR1 is GTSNPN and CDR2 SVGIG (reference sequence). The CDR3: CAWNRGLLHANTGELFF. The CDR3 bases are TGTGCCTGGAACAGGGGTCTTTTACACGCGAACACCGGGGAGCTGTTTTTT.

The V gene is TRBV19, the J gene TRBJ2-2; no clear D. Per the germline V gene, CDR1 is LNHDA and CDR2 is SQIVND (reference sequence). The CDR3 is made up of 12 amino acids. The CDR3 DNA reads TGTGCGACCTGGAAGGGCGCCGGGGAGCTGTTTTTT. Protein sequence: CATWKGAGELFF.

CDR3 protein: CASSPDSTEAFF. For the CDR3, the DNA is TGTGCCAGCAGCCCGGACAGCACTGAAGCTTTCTTT. This chain uses TRBV5-4 with TRBJ1-1, with D possibly being TRBD1 (6 bases). Trimming took 4 bases from V and 4 from J, leaving 8 bases between them. The CDR3 runs 12 residues. Germline assignment: CDR1 SGHNT and CDR2 YYREEE (reference sequence).

CDR3 bases: TGTGCCAGCAGCTTATTCGTCGGCTCCTACGAGCAGTACTTC. Translation: CASSLFVGSYEQYF. The chain employs TRBV11-2 and TRBJ2-7; D is unresolved. Germline V lookup: CDR1 SGHAT, CDR2 FQNNGV. CDR3 length equals 14 residues. With 2 bases removed from V and 0 bases from J, the gap between germline ends came to 8 bases.

The V call is TRBV3-1 (or the pseudogene TRBV3-2), the J call TRBJ2-2; 11 bases are shared with TRBD1. Germline V gene data show CDR1 as LGHDT and CDR2 as YNNKEL (reference sequence). There are 15 residues in the CDR3. Germline trimming cut 5 bases from V and 5 bases from J; bases unmatched to any gene: 4. The CDR3 coding sequence is TGTGCCAGCAGCTGGGGACAGGGGGAAACCGGGGAGCTGTTTTTT. Amino acids: CASSWGQGETGELFF.

This chain joins TRBV10-3 and TRBJ2-7; TRBD2 aligns across 7 bases. With V trimmed by 10 bases and J by 4 bases, 22 bases remained unmatched. Germline CDR1 and CDR2: ENHRY and SYGVKD. CDR3 length: 17 amino acids. This CDR3 is CASSLGDGLGGPYEQYF. In nucleotides, the CDR3 is TGTGCCAGCTCCCTCGGTGACGGACTGGGAGGGCCTTACGAGCAGTACTTC.

CDR3 DNA sequence: TGTGCCAGCAGCCACACAGATACGCAGTATTTT. This codes for CASSHTDTQYF. The rearrangement uses TRBV3-1 (or the pseudogene TRBV3-2) and TRBJ2-3, with D unresolved. Per germline, CDR1 LGHDT and CDR2 YNNKEL (reference sequence). The CDR3 runs 11 residues. V gave up 3 bases and J gave up 2 bases, with 0 bases separating them.

V usage is TRBV5-1 and J usage is TRBJ2-3; 13 bases match TRBD2. The germline gives CDR1 SGHRS, CDR2 YFSETQ. V gave up 0 bases and J gave up 1 base; unmatched junction bases: 2. The CDR3 contains 17 residues. The CDR3 DNA reads TGCGCCAGCAGCTTGGCCGGACTAGCGGGAGGCACAGATACGCAGTATTTT. Protein sequence: CASSLAGLAGGTDTQYF.

The V gene is TRBV10-3, the J gene TRBJ1-2; tentative D call: TRBD1 (5 bases). The ends were cut back, 6 bases at V and 4 bases at J, with 21 bases in the middle. CDR3 length: 16 amino acids. The germline gives CDR1 ENHRY, CDR2 SYGVKD. This CDR3 reads CAIRNTGTVGSYGYTF. The CDR3, as DNA: TGTGCCATCAGAAATACCGGGACTGTAGGCTCCTATGGCTACACCTTC.

The rearrangement uses TRBV2 and TRBJ1-3, with D perhaps TRBD1 (6 bases). Germline assignment: CDR1 SNHLY and CDR2 FYNNEI. This CDR3 is built from 14 residues. The V and J ends lost 2 bases and 4 bases respectively, with 9 bases between them. The CDR3 DNA reads as TGTGCCAGCAGTGAACAGGGGAAGGGAAACACCATATATTTT. Amino acids: CASSEQGKGNTIYF.

As to this clone: An end of the junction does not agree with germline; a read error may underlie this. The chain joins TRBV6-6 to TRBJ2-2; D could derive from TRBD1 or TRBD2 (5 bases each). The CDR3 sequence is 16 residues long. From germline, CDR1 is MNHNY and CDR2 SVGAGI (reference sequence). This CDR3 is CASRYWGWGDTGELFF. CDR3 nucleotides: TGTGCCAGCAGATACTGGGGGTGGGGAGACACCGGGGAGCTGTTTTTT.

This clone was found a few times. This chain links TRBV4-2 with TRBJ2-2; D not resolved. Germline V gene data show CDR1 as LGHNA and CDR2 as YNFKEQ. Trimming left V 1 base short and J 4 bases short, with 10 bases between. This CDR3 has 15 amino acids. The CDR3 sequence: CASSQGVGITGELFF. The CDR3 coding sequence is TGTGCCAGCAGCCAAGGGGTTGGGATCACCGGGGAGCTGTTTTTT.

The rearrangement links TRBV27 to TRBJ1-2; D gene unclear. CDR1 and CDR2 from the germline V gene are MNHEY and SMNVEV (reference sequence). V was clipped by 4 bases and J by 1 base, with 10 bases between them. The CDR3 consists of 14 residues. CDR3 coding DNA: TGTGCCAGCAGTTACGGACGGATTAACTATGGCTACACCTTC. The encoded protein is CASSYGRINYGYTF.

This rearrangement joins TRBV7-3 to TRBJ2-1; D may be TRBD2 (5 bases). The CDR3 has 14 residues. The germline V and J ends were trimmed by 3 bases and 5 bases, with 11 bases remaining between them. Germline CDR1 is SGHTA and CDR2 is FQGTGA. The CDR3: CASSFFERDNEQFF. The CDR3 DNA reads TGTGCCAGCAGCTTCTTCGAGAGGGACAATGAGCAGTTCTTC.

The J gene is TRBJ1-4, the V gene TRBV5-1, with D possibly being TRBD1 (5 bases). Per the germline V gene, CDR1 is SGHRS and CDR2 is YFSETQ. There are 15 residues in the CDR3. Trimming took off 3 bases at V and 0 bases at J, with 9 bases between the two ends. CDR3 in amino acids: CASSWDLTTNEKLFF. The DNA for the CDR3 is TGCGCCAGCAGCTGGGACTTGACAACTAATGAAAAACTGTTTTTT.

The chain is built from TRBV14 and TRBJ1-1; D is unresolved. The CDR3 loop spans 16 amino acids. The germline CDR1 and CDR2 sequences are SGHDN and FVKESK. V was shortened by 1 base and J by 7 bases, with 19 bases between the two germline ends. CDR3: CASSQVDGVRRVEAFF. The CDR3 nucleotides read TGTGCCAGCAGCCAAGTGGACGGGGTTCGGCGGGTTGAAGCTTTCTTT.

The genes are TRBV15 and TRBJ2-1, with 15 nucleotides matching TRBD2. After removal of 1 base from V and 7 bases from J, the junction contained 8 bases not matched to a gene. Looked up from germline, CDR1 is LNHNV and CDR2 is YYDKDF (reference sequence). The CDR3 runs to 18 residues. The CDR3 DNA follows: TGTGCCACCAGCAGAGGAGGACTAGCGGGAGGGGTCGGGAATGAGCAGTTCTTC. It encodes CATSRGGLAGGVGNEQFF.

The chain recombines TRBV6-5 with TRBJ2-2; D remains unclear. CDR3 length: 14 residues. From germline, CDR1 is MNHEY and CDR2 SVGAGI. V lost 5 bases and J lost 4, with 11 bases in between. CDR3 amino acids: CASSPDHFTGELFF. Written as DNA, the CDR3 is TGTGCCAGCAGTCCAGACCACTTCACCGGGGAGCTGTTTTTT.

The CDR3 DNA reads TGTGCCAGCAGCGCCCGGGCGGGAGGAGATACGCAGTATTTT. Its translation is CASSARAGGDTQYF. This rearrangement joins TRBV6-5 to TRBJ2-3, with TRBD2 matching 8 bases. Per germline, CDR1 MNHEY and CDR2 SVGAGI. J gave up 5 bases and V 6 bases, and 7 bases lay outside the gene matches. The CDR3 extends over 14 amino acids.

The gene calls are TRBV7-3 and TRBJ2-1; D remains ambiguous. Germline values: CDR1 SGHTA, CDR2 FQGTGA. The germline V and J ends were trimmed by 0 bases and 1 base, with 13 bases remaining between them. The CDR3 has 17 amino acids. CDR3 protein: CASSLTVQVGSYNEQFF. In nucleotides, the CDR3 is TGTGCCAGCAGCTTAACGGTCCAGGTGGGGTCCTACAATGAGCAGTTCTTC.

V is TRBV6-5 and J is TRBJ2-5; D gene ambiguous. This CDR3 has 13 amino acids. Germline CDR1 reads MNHEY; CDR2 reads SVGAGI. Trimming shortened V by 7 bases and J by 0 bases, and 9 bases separated the two germline ends. The CDR3 DNA reads as TGTGCCAGCAAAGGCCTTAACCAAGAGACCCAGTACTTC. Translation gives CASKGLNQETQYF.

V and J are TRBV6-2 or TRBV6-3 and TRBJ1-2; 8 bases are shared with TRBD1. V lost 6 bases and J lost 8; bases outside the gene matches: 8. Germline values: CDR1 MNHEY, CDR2 SVGEGT. CDR3 size: 13 residues. CDR3 nucleotide sequence: TGTGCCAGCAGCTCCGGGACAGGACTAGGCTACACCTTC. Its protein product is CASSSGTGLGYTF.

The gene calls are TRBV3-1 (or the pseudogene TRBV3-2) and TRBJ2-1, with 8 bases identical to TRBD2. This CDR3 is 15 amino acids long. In germline, CDR1 is LGHDT, CDR2 YNNKEL (reference sequence). The V segment lost 5 bases and the J segment 6 bases; nucleotides outside the gene matches: 9. The DNA for the CDR3 is TGTGCCAGCAGCTTAACGACTAGCGTGGGCAATGAGCAGTTCTTC. Its protein is CASSLTTSVGNEQFF.

This clone was detected only once. This chain connects TRBV5-8 to TRBJ1-1; D uncertain. The germline gives CDR1 SGHTS, CDR2 YDEGEE. The CDR3 consists of 15 residues. Trimming stripped 0 bases from V and 0 bases from J, with 9 bases between. CDR3 in amino acids: CASSLGTVMNTEAFF. The CDR3 bases are TGTGCCAGCAGCTTGGGGACGGTAATGAACACTGAAGCTTTCTTT.

This clone was seen only once. V is TRBV5-8 and J is TRBJ1-5; TRBD1 matches at 7 bases. The CDR3 has 12 amino acids. Germline values: CDR1 SGHTS, CDR2 YDEGEE. V was pared by 6 bases and J by 5 bases, with 2 bases of the junction left unmatched. In DNA, the CDR3 is TGTGCCAGCACAGGGGGATATCAGCCCCAGCATTTT. It encodes CASTGGYQPQHF.

By share, this clone ranks as medium-sized. V gene TRBV6-2 or TRBV6-3 combines with J gene TRBJ2-7; a weak D match, TRBD2 (6 bases). V lost 0 bases and J lost 6, with 15 bases in between. Germline CDR1 and CDR2: MNHEY and SVGEGT. CDR3 length equals 15 residues. The CDR3 spells CASSYSTAGSSEQYF. As DNA, the CDR3 is TGTGCCAGCAGTTACTCGACCGCCGGGAGCAGCGAGCAGTACTTC.